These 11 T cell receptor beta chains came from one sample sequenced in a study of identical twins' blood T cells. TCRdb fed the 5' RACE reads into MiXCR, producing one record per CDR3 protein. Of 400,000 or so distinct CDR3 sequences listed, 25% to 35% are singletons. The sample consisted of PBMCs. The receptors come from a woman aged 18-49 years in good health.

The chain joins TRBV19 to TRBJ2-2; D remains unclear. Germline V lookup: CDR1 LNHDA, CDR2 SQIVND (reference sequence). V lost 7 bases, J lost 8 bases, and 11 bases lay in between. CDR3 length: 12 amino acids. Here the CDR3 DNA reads TGTGCCAGTACAAACCCCCGAGGGGAGCTGTTTTTT. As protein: CASTNPRGELFF. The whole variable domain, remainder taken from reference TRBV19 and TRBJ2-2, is DGGITQSPKYLFRKEGQNVTLSCEQNLNHDAMYWYRQDPGQGLRLIYYSQIVNDFQKGDIAEGYSVSREKKESFPLTVTSAQKNPTAFYLCASTNPRGELFFGEGSRLTVL.

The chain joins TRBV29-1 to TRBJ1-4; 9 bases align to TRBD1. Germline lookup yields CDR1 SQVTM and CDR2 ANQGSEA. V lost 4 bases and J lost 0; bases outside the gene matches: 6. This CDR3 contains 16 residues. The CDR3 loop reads CSVGGQGLATNEKLFF. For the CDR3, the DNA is TGCAGCGTTGGGGGACAGGGACTGGCAACTAATGAAAAACTGTTTTTT.

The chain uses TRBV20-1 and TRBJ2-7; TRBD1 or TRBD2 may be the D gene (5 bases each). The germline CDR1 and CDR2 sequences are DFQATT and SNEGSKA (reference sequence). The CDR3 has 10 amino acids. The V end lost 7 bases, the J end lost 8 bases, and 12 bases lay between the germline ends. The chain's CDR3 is CSGDRGKQYF. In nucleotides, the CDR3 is TGCAGTGGCGATCGGGGCAAGCAGTACTTC.

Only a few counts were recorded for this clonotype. This CDR3 is CASSPGATSADYEQYF. In DNA, the CDR3 is TGTGCCAGCAGCCCTGGGGCGACTAGCGCAGACTACGAGCAGTACTTC. The genes are TRBV4-2 and TRBJ2-7, with 8 bases fitting TRBD2. Germline lookup yields CDR1 LGHNA and CDR2 YNFKEQ. The CDR3 has 16 amino acids. Trimming at V came to 4 bases and at J to 3 bases, leaving 11 bases not matched to a gene.

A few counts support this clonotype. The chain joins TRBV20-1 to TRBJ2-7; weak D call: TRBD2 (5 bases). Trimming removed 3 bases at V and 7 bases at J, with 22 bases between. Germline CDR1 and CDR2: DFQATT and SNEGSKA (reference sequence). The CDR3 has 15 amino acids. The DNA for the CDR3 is TGCAGTGCTAGCGGGGTCTCAAGAATAGCGTGGGAGCAGTACTTC. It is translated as CSASGVSRIAWEQYF.

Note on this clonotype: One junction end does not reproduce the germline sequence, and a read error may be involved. The CDR3 is CASSSGENTGEPFF. For the CDR3, the DNA is TGTGCCAGCAGTTCGGGAGAGAATACCGGGGAGCCGTTTTTT. This chain joins TRBV6-4 and TRBJ2-2, with TRBD2 as a possible D gene (6 bases). Germline V gene lookup returns CDR1 MRHNA and CDR2 SNTAGT. The CDR3 runs to 14 residues.

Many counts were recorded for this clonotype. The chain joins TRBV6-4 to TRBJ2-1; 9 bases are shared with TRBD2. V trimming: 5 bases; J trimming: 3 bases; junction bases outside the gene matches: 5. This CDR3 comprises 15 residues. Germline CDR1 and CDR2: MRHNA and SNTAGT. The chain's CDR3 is CASSLLSGGYNEQFF. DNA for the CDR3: TGTGCCAGCAGTTTACTTAGCGGGGGCTACAATGAGCAGTTCTTC.

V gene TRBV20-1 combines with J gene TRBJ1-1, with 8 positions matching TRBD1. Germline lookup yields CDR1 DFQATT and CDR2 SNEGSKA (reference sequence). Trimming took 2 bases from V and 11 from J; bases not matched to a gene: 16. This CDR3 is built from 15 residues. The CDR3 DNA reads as TGCAGTGCTAGAACATCCGGGACAGGATTTTCGGCGGCTTTCTTT. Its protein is CSARTSGTGFSAAFF.

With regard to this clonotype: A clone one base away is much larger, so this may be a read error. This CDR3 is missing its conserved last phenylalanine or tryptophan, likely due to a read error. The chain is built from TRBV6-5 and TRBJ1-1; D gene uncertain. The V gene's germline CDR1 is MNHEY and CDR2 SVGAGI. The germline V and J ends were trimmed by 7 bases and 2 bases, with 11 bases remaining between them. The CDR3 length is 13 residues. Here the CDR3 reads CASNLLANTEAFV. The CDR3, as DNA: TGTGCCAGCAACTTACTGGCTAACACTGAAGCTTTCGTT.

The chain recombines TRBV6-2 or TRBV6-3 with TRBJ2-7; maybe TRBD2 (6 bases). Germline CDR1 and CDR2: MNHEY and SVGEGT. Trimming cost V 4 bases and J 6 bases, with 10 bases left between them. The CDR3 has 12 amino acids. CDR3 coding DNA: TGTGCCAGCAGTTCCGCCGGGGGCGAGCAGTACTTC. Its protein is CASSSAGGEQYF.

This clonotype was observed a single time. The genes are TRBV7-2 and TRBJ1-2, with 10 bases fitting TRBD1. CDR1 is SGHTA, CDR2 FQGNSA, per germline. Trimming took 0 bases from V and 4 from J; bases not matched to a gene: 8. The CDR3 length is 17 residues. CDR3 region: CASSLAGTGALSYGYTF. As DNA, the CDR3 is TGTGCCAGCAGCTTAGCTGGGACAGGGGCACTGTCCTATGGCTACACCTTC.